This TCR beta chain is drawn from a study of graft-versus-host responses after intestinal transplantation. About the study: Anti-thymocyte globulin induction preceded about 3 years of tacrolimus and steroid maintenance in all recipients. Regarding the study as a whole: GvH clones detected in recipient marrow included some appearing first in ileum or blood. Peak GvH clone levels in circulation were associated with early post-transplant HvG declines.

A note on this clone: The antigen is undetermined.

The V and J ends lost 3 bases and 2 bases, in that order; junction bases with no gene match: 8. Per germline, CDR1 MNHEY and CDR2 SVGAGI. The length of the CDR3 is 16 residues. Data came from immunoSEQ multiplex PCR; TCRdb stores just in-frame clones and leaves some out. The sample includes around 96,000 clones, more than 80% seen only once; the top ten take about 16%. The TCR originated in a human patient who received an intestinal transplant, so some T cells may come from the graft donor. The rearrangement links TRBV6-5 to TRBJ2-7; 9 nucleotides line up with TRBD1. Sequencing used PBMCs, obtained approximately 420 days after intestinal transplant. The CDR3 here is CASSYPGTGKTYEQYF. CDR3 nucleotides: TGTGCCAGCAGTTATCCCGGGACAGGGAAGACCTACGAGCAGTACTTC.